Each of the 9 T cell receptor beta chains below was sequenced from the same sample in a study of T cells after yellow fever vaccination (dated by TCRdb to 2018 to 2020). This sample's treatment or condition label indicates: live attenuated yellow fever vaccine strain. Libraries were prepared through 5' RACE. Sequencing was performed on an Illumina HiSeq 2500. TCRdb reran the public reads through fastp at Q25 and MiXCR, keeping productive beta chains. Rows with one shared CDR3 protein collapse into an entry with the most common genes and DNA. The sample contains about 630,000 distinct CDR3 sequences, 9% to 15% of them found a single time. The top ten constitute about 16% of the sample. Sequences were derived from PBMCs, sampled on the day of the yellow fever booster vaccination. The receptors were sampled from a man aged 25 to 40 who received the YFV17D yellow fever vaccine.

V usage is TRBV5-1 and J usage is TRBJ2-2; the match to TRBD1 covers 10 bases. Germline lookup yields CDR1 SGHRS and CDR2 YFSETQ. The V and J ends lost 6 bases and 4 bases, in that order; junction bases with no gene match: 9. The CDR3 extends over 16 amino acids. This chain's CDR3 is CASILTGGPGTGELFF. The CDR3 DNA sequence: TGCGCCAGCATTCTGACAGGGGGCCCCGGCACCGGGGAGCTGTTTTTT.

As for this clonotype: At one boundary the junction diverges from the germline segment, which might be a read error. The chain uses TRBV12-3 or TRBV12-4 and TRBJ2-7; possibly TRBD1 for D (7 bases). The CDR3 runs to 14 residues. The CDR3 DNA is TGTGCCAGCAGTTCACAGGGGCCCCAAGAGGAGCGGGACTTC. It is translated as CASSSQGPQEERDF.

There are a few counts of this clonotype. The rearrangement joins TRBV27 to TRBJ1-6; D may be TRBD1 (5 bases). The V and J ends lost 8 bases and 6 bases respectively, with 14 bases between them. Germline CDR1 reads MNHEY; CDR2 reads SMNVEV (reference sequence). This CDR3 region has 14 residues. CDR3 sequence: CASGLRDRNSPLHF. The CDR3, as DNA: TGTGCCAGCGGCCTCCGGGACCGTAATTCACCCCTCCACTTT.

This clonotype was counted many times. The chain joins TRBV7-9 to TRBJ2-5; D may be TRBD2 (5 bases). Germline CDR1 reads SEHNR; CDR2 reads FQNEAQ (reference sequence). The V end lost 5 bases, the J end lost 3 bases, and 13 bases lay between the germline ends. The CDR3 covers 14 residues. The CDR3 is CASSRTRGKETQYF. The CDR3 nucleotides are TGTGCCAGCAGCCGCACCCGAGGGAAAGAGACCCAGTACTTC.

This clonotype was seen a handful of times. The chain has TRBV29-1 and TRBJ2-5; no reliable D call. V shed 2 bases and J shed 0 bases, with 13 bases lying between them. From germline, CDR1 is SQVTM and CDR2 ANQGSEA. The CDR3 extends over 15 amino acids. CDR3 coding DNA: TGCAGCGTTGAAAATCCCGGGCTCAACCAAGAGACCCAGTACTTC. This translates into CSVENPGLNQETQYF.

The chain carries TRBV29-1 and TRBJ2-3; D is perhaps TRBD1 or TRBD2 (5 bases each). Germline CDR1 SQVTM, CDR2 ANQGSEA. The CDR3 consists of 12 residues. The V and J ends lost 1 base and 4 bases respectively, with 6 bases between them. The CDR3 DNA reads as TGCAGCGTTGAAGGGGGGTCAGATACGCAGTATTTT. Protein sequence: CSVEGGSDTQYF.

The chain is built from TRBV4-1 and TRBJ2-5, with 7 nucleotides matching TRBD1. This CDR3 has 16 amino acids. CDR1 is MGHRA, CDR2 YSYEKL, per germline. With 0 bases clipped from V and 2 bases from J, the junction kept 6 bases outside the gene matches. CDR3 sequence reads: CASSQDLEQGQETQYF. CDR3 nucleotides: TGCGCCAGCAGCCAAGATCTCGAACAGGGGCAAGAGACCCAGTACTTC.

This clonotype was recorded a few times. The chain links TRBV4-3 to TRBJ2-6; D gene ambiguous. V was pared by 4 bases and J by 3 bases, with 7 bases between. This CDR3 has 14 residues. Germline CDR1 is LGHNA and CDR2 is YSLEER. The CDR3 here is CASSPLGGANVLTF. The CDR3, as DNA: TGCGCCAGCAGCCCGCTGGGTGGGGCCAACGTCCTGACTTTC.

The sample holds a few counts of this clonotype. V and J are TRBV29-1 and TRBJ2-7; D is ambiguous. V lost 4 bases and J 3 bases, leaving 10 bases between the germline ends. There are 12 residues in the CDR3. CDR1 is SQVTM, CDR2 ANQGSEA, per germline. CDR3 DNA sequence: TGCAGCGTTGGGACGCGCAACTACGAGCAGTACTTC. Protein product: CSVGTRNYEQYF.